This TCR beta chain is from a study of regulatory T cells in long-lasting Graves disease. Time point indicated: newly diagnosed GD, antithyroid drugs for less than 3 months. PBMC-extracted RNA yielded the TCR library. Arm-PCR of CDR3 regions and iRepertoire HTBI primers were used to build TCR beta libraries. TCRdb reprocessed the multiplex PCR reads via MiXCR and lists one record per CDR3 protein. Here the sample spans 420,000 or so distinct CDR3 sequences, about a sixth being singletons. V lost 8 bases and J lost 2; bases outside the gene matches: 12. The CDR3 is 16 residues long. Germline lookup yields CDR1 LNHNV and CDR2 YYDKDF (reference sequence). These data are also associated with another study on T cells in Graves' hyperthyroidism and ophthalmopathy. That work adds: Newly diagnosed patients aged 18 to 65 had hyperthyroidism of under 2 months' duration. Before onset, by a median of about seven months, the model predicted ophthalmopathy.

The receptor was isolated from a woman between 18 and 30 years old with Graves disease. The chain has TRBV15 and TRBJ2-7, with TRBD1 identical over 10 bases. This specimen consisted of peripheral blood mononuclear cells (PBMCs), obtained at new diagnosis, from a patient treated with antithyroid drugs. CDR3 in amino acids: CATDWDRGYVTYEQYF. CDR3 DNA sequence: TGTGCCACCGATTGGGACAGGGGATATGTAACCTACGAGCAGTACTTC.